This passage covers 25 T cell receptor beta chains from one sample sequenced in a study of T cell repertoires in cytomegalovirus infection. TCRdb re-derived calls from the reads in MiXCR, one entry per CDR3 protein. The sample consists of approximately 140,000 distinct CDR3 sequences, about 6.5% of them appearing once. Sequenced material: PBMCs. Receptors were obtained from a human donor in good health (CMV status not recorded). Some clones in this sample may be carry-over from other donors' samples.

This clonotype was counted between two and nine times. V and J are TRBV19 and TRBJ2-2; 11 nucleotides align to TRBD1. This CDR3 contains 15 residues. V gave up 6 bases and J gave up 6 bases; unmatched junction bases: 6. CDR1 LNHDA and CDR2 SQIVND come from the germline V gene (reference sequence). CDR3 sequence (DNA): TGTGCCAGTAGCTGGACAGGGGGCAACTCCGGGGAGCTGTTTTTT. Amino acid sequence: CASSWTGGNSGELFF. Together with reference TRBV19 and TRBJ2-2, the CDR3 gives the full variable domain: DGGITQSPKYLFRKEGQNVTLSCEQNLNHDAMYWYRQDPGQGLRLIYYSQIVNDFQKGDIAEGYSVSREKKESFPLTVTSAQKNPTAFYLCASSWTGGNSGELFFGEGSRLTVL.

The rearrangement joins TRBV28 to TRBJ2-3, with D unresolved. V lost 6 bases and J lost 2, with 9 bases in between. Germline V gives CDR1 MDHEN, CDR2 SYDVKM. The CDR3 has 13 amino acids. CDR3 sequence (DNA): TGTGCCAGCAGGGACGTACTCACAGATACGCAGTATTTT. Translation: CASRDVLTDTQYF.

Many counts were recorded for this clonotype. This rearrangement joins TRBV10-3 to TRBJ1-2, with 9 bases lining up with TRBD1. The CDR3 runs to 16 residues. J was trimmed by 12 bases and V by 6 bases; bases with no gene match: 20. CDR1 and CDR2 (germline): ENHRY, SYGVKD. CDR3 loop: CAISQVPGQGYSRNTF. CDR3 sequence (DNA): TGTGCCATCAGCCAAGTCCCGGGACAGGGTTATTCTCGTAACACCTTC.

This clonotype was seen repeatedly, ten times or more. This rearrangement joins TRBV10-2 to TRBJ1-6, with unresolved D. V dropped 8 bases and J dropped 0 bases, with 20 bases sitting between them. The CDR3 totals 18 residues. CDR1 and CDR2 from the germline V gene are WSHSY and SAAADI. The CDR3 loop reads CASSADSGLSSYNSPLHF. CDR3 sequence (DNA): TGCGCCAGCTCTGCCGACTCCGGGCTAAGCTCCTATAATTCACCCCTCCACTTT.

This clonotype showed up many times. The CDR3 DNA follows: TGTGCCATAGCTTTGGACAGGGGGCCCTCAGATACGCAGTATTTT. Translating gives CAIALDRGPSDTQYF. V is TRBV10-3 and J is TRBJ2-3, with 11 bases matching TRBD1. This CDR3 is built from 15 residues. In germline, CDR1 is ENHRY, CDR2 SYGVKD. Germline trimming cut 9 bases from V and 4 bases from J; bases unmatched to any gene: 9.

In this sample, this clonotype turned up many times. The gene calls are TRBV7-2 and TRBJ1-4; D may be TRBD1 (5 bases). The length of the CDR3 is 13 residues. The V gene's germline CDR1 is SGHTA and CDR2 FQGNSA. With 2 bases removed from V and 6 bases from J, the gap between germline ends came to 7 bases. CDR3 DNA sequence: TGTGCCAGCAGCTTAACAGGTTATGAAAAACTGTTTTTT. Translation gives CASSLTGYEKLFF.

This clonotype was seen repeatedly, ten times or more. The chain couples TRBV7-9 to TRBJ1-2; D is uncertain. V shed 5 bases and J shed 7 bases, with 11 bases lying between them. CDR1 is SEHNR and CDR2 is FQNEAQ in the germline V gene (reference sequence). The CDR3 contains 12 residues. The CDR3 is CASSTGPLGYTF. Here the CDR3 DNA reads TGTGCCAGCAGCACCGGCCCCCTTGGCTACACCTTC.

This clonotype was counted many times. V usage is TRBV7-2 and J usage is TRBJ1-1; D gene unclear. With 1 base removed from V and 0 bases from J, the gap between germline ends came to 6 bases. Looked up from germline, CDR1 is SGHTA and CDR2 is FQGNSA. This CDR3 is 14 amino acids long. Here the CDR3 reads CASSLGKVNTEAFF. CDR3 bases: TGTGCCAGCAGCTTAGGGAAAGTGAACACTGAAGCTTTCTTT.

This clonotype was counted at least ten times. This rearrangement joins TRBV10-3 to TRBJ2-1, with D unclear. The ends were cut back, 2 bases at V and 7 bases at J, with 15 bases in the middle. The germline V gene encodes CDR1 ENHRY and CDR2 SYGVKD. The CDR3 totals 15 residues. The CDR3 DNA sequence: TGTGCCATCAGTGAGGTGGCAGCCTTTACGAATGAGCAGTTCTTC. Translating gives CAISEVAAFTNEQFF.

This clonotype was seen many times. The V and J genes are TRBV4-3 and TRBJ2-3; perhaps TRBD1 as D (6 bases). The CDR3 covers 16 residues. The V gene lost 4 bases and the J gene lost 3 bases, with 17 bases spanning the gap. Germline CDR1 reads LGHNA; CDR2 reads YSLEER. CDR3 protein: CASSRGNRVATDTQYF. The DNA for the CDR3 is TGCGCCAGCAGCCGTGGTAACAGGGTGGCGACAGATACGCAGTATTTT.

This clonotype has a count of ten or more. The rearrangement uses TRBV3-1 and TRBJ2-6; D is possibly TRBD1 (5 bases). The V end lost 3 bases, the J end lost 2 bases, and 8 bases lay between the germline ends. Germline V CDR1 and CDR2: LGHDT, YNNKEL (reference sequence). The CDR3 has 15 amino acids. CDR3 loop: CASSHQTAGANVLTF. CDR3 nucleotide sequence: TGTGCCAGCAGCCATCAGACAGCTGGGGCCAACGTCCTGACTTTC.

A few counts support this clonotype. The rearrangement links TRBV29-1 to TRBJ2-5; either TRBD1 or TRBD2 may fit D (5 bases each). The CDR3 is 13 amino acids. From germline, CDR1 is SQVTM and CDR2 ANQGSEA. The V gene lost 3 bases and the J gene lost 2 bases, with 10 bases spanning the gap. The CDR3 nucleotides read TGCAGCGTTGATATGGGGGTTCAAGAGACCCAGTACTTC. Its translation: CSVDMGVQETQYF.

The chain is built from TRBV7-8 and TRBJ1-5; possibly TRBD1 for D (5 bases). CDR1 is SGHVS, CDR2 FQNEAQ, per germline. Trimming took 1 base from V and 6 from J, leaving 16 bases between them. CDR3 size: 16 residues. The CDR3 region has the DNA TGTGCCAGCAGCTTAGGGGGGGGAGGGCCTCGTCAGCCCCAGCATTTT. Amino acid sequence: CASSLGGGGPRQPQHF.

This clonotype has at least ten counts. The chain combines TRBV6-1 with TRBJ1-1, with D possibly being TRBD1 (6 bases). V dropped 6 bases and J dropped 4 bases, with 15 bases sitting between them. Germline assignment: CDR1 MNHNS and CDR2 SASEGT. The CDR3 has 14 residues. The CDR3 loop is CASRNREARTEAFF. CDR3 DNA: TGTGCCAGCAGAAACAGGGAAGCCCGCACTGAAGCTTTCTTT.

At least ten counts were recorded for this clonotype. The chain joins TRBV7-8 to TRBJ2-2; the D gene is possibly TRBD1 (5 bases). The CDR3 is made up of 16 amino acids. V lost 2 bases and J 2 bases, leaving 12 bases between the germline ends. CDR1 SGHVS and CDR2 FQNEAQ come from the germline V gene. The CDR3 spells CASSLYPRVNTGELFF. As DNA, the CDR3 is TGTGCCAGCAGCTTATATCCCAGGGTCAACACCGGGGAGCTGTTTTTT.

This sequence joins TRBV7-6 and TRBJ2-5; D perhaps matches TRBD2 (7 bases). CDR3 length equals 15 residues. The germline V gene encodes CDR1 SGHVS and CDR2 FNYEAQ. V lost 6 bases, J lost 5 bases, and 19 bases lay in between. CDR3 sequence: CASRTLGGARETQYF. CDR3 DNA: TGTGCCAGCAGAACCCTAGGGGGGGCCCGGGAGACCCAGTACTTC.

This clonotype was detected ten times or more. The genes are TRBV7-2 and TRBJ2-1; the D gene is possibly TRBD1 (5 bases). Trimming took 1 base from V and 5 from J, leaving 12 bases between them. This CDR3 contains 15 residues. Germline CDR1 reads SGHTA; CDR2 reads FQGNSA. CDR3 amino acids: CASSLEGRTNNEQFF. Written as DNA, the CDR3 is TGTGCCAGCAGCTTAGAGGGGCGAACAAACAATGAGCAGTTCTTC.

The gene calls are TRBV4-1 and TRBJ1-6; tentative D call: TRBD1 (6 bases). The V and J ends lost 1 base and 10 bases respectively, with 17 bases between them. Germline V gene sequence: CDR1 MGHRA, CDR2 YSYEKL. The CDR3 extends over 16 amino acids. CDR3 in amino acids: CASSQVPRARGSPLHF. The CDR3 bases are TGCGCCAGCAGCCAAGTCCCCAGGGCTAGGGGGTCACCCCTCCACTTT.

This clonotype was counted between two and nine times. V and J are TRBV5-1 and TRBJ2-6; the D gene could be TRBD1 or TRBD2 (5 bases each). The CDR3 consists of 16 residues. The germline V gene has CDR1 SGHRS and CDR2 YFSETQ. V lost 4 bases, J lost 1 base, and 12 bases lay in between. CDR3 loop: CASSPGRASGANVLTF. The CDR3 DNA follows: TGCGCCAGCAGCCCGGGACGTGCTTCTGGGGCCAACGTCCTGACTTTC.

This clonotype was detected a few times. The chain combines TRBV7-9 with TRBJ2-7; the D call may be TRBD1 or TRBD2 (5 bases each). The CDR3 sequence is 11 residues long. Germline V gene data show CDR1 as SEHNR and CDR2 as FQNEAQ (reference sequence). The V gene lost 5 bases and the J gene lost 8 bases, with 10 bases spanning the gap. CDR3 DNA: TGTGCCAGCAGCCCTGGGGGACAGCAGTACTTC. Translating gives CASSPGGQQYF.

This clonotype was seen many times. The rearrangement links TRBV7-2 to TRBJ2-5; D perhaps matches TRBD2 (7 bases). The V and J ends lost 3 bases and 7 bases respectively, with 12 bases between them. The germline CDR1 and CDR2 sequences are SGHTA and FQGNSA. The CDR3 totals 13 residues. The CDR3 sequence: CASSFKGGVTQYF. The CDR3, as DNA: TGTGCCAGCAGCTTTAAGGGGGGGGTGACCCAGTACTTC.

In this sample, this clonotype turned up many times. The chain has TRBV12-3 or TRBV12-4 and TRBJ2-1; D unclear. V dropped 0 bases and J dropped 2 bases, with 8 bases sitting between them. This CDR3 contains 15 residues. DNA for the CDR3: TGTGCCAGCAGTTTAGCGGCGCGAACCTACAATGAGCAGTTCTTC. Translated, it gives CASSLAARTYNEQFF.

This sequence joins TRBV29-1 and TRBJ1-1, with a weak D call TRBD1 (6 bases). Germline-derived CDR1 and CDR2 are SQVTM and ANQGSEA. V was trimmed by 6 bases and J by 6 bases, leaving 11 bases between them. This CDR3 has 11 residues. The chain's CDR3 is CSVEQGSEAFF. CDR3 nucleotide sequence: TGCAGCGTCGAACAGGGCTCTGAAGCTTTCTTT.

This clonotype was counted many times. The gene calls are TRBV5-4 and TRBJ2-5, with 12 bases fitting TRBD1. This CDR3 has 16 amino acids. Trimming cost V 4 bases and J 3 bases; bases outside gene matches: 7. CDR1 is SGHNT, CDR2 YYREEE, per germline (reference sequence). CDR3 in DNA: TGTGCCAGCAGCCTTGTCGGGACAGGGGGCAAAGAGACCCAGTACTTC. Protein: CASSLVGTGGKETQYF.

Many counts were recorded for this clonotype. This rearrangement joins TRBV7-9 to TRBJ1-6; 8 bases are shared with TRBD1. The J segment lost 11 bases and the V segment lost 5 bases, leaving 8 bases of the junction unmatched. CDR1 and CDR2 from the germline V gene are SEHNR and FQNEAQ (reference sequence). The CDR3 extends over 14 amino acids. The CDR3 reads CASSPPGQVAPLHF. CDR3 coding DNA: TGTGCCAGCAGCCCGCCGGGACAGGTTGCACCCCTCCACTTT.